The entry below gives a single TCR beta chain sequence along with its context. Its antigen remains unknown. This entry comes from a study of shared clonotypes between healthy human individuals. Points from the study as a whole: Of the naive CD4 clonotypes, about 5.4% were shared across a handful of donors. Sampling covered nothing but blood. Tissue TCR repertoires likely differ from those found in blood.

Selected positively for CCR7 and CD45RO-negative, naive CD8 cells excluded terminally differentiated effector memory CD45RA+ cells. A deep-level run was used for the assay. Sequencing used immunoSEQ multiplex PCR; TCRdb keeps in-frame clones, though not all of them. The repertoire has approximately 2,000,000 clones, roughly 95% of them found once; the top ten carry approximately 1.6%. The sequence came from a man aged 18 to 29 in good health. Some clones in this sample may be carry-over from other donors' samples. The sequencing sample was made of naive CD8+ T cells from PBMCs.

The CDR3 nucleotides are TGCGCCAGCAGCCAAGATCGAGGGCGGGAGGACACAGATACGCAGTATTTT. Translating it yields CASSQDRGREDTDTQYF. The chain links TRBV4-1 to TRBJ2-3; 8 bases are a match to TRBD2. The CDR3 is 17 residues long. Trimming took 0 bases from V and 2 from J; bases not matched to a gene: 7. The germline CDR1 and CDR2 sequences are MGHRA and YSYEKL.